A single sample is the source of the 14 T cell receptor beta chains below, sequenced in a study of CD8+ T cells in alopecia areata (dated by TCRdb to 2016 to 2018). Preparation of the library involved the immunoSEQ multiplex PCR assay. To provide template for TCR sequencing, every sample had RNA extracted and reverse transcribed into cDNA. TCRdb stores this immuneACCESS table with in-frame sequences only. Part of the clones is absent; in the studies checked, under half of the shortfall reflects unresolved V genes, and no reason is known for the rest. In this sample the table shows over 150,000 clones, 63% of which occur a single time. Of the sample, 1.5% to 2% falls within the top ten clones. The time point tag for this specimen amounts to: baseline before oral tofacitinib. Material: CD4+ T cells sorted from blood, obtained at week 0. The receptors were gathered from a human donor with alopecia areata.

The rearrangement links TRBV5-1 to TRBJ1-2; 7 bases agree with TRBD1. CDR1 is SGHRS and CDR2 is YFSETQ in the germline V gene. CDR3 length: 13 amino acids. With 4 bases clipped from V and 2 bases from J, the junction kept 2 bases outside the gene matches. CDR3 amino acids: CASSRDSNYGYTF. The CDR3, as DNA: TGCGCCAGCAGCCGGGACAGCAACTATGGCTACACCTTC.

This chain connects TRBV29-1 to TRBJ1-1, with D possibly TRBD1 on 6 matching bases. CDR1 and CDR2 (germline): SQVTM, ANQGSEA. Trimming removed 7 bases at V and 4 bases at J, with 16 bases between. The CDR3 runs to 13 residues. CDR3 coding DNA: TGCAGCGGGTGGGACACCTCTGCCACTGAAGCTTTCTTT. It yields the protein CSGWDTSATEAFF.

CDR3 nucleotides: TGCAGCGTTCCGCGGGGCACAGATACGCAGTATTTT. Its protein product is CSVPRGTDTQYF. The V call is TRBV29-1, the J call TRBJ2-3; tentative D call: TRBD2 (5 bases). Germline assignment: CDR1 SQVTM and CDR2 ANQGSEA. Between the trimmed V and J ends, which lost 5 bases and 1 base, there was a span of 7 bases. CDR3 size: 12 residues.

The chain joins TRBV29-1 to TRBJ2-7, with D hard to call. Germline CDR1 is SQVTM and CDR2 is ANQGSEA. This CDR3 is built from 9 residues. The CDR3 reads CTNSYEQYF. The DNA for the CDR3 is TGCACCAATTCCTACGAGCAGTACTTC.

The V gene is TRBV10-3, the J gene TRBJ2-1, with D uncertain. The CDR3 runs 13 residues. Germline lookup yields CDR1 ENHRY and CDR2 SYGVKD. Trimming removed 0 bases at V and 10 bases at J, with 10 bases between. CDR3 sequence: CAISESTHGEQFF. CDR3 DNA: TGTGCCATCAGTGAGTCGACTCATGGAGAGCAGTTCTTC.

This clone was observed a few times. The CDR3 nucleotides are TGTGCCAGTAGTGGGGCCGGGACGGCCCTTTCACCCCTCCACTTT. Protein sequence: CASSGAGTALSPLHF. The rearrangement links TRBV19 to TRBJ1-6, with D maybe TRBD1 (5 bases). V lost 5 bases and J lost 9, with 17 bases in between. From germline, CDR1 is LNHDA and CDR2 SQIVND (reference sequence). This CDR3 spans 15 amino acids.

V usage is TRBV18 and J usage is TRBJ2-3; the match to TRBD1 covers 7 bases. This CDR3 is built from 14 residues. Germline-derived CDR1 and CDR2 are KGHSH and LQKENI. Trimming at V came to 4 bases and at J to 4 bases, leaving 5 bases not matched to a gene. The DNA for the CDR3 is TGTGCCAGCTCACTCACCACAGGGGCAGATACGCAGTATTTT. This gives the protein CASSLTTGADTQYF.

This clone appeared a few times. The chain recombines TRBV29-1 with TRBJ1-2, with D perhaps TRBD1 (6 bases). Trimming removed 3 bases at V and 7 bases at J, with 15 bases between. Germline V CDR1 and CDR2: SQVTM, ANQGSEA. There are 13 residues in the CDR3. The CDR3 loop is CSVEEGGRLGYTF. The CDR3 region has the DNA TGCAGCGTTGAGGAGGGGGGCCGACTTGGCTACACCTTC.

With regard to this clone: Within the sample, other DNA sequences also encode this same CDR3. V usage is TRBV18 and J usage is TRBJ2-5; TRBD2 might be the D (6 bases). Trimming stripped 3 bases from V and 1 base from J, with 9 bases between. CDR3 length: 14 amino acids. Germline CDR1 KGHSH, CDR2 LQKENI. The CDR3 sequence: CASSPRGTQETQYF. The CDR3 nucleotides read TGTGCCAGCTCACCTCGGGGGACCCAAGAGACCCAGTACTTC.

J is TRBJ2-3 and V is TRBV2; 11 bases fit TRBD2. Germline V gene data show CDR1 as SNHLY and CDR2 as FYNNEI. This CDR3 has 15 amino acids. V dropped 8 bases and J dropped 1; count of bases not matched to a gene: 5. CDR3 amino acids: CASGRSGGGTDTQYF. The CDR3 region has the DNA TGTGCCAGCGGACGTAGCGGGGGGGGCACAGATACGCAGTATTTT.

This sequence joins TRBV28 and TRBJ2-3; D gene uncertain. Germline V CDR1 and CDR2: MDHEN, SYDVKM. V was clipped by 11 bases and J by 2 bases, with 23 bases between them. This CDR3 contains 16 residues. CDR3 coding DNA: TGTGCCGCGCCCCCACCCAGGACGGCTGTCACAGATACGCAGTATTTT. This sequence encodes CAAPPPRTAVTDTQYF.

This chain uses TRBV29-1 with TRBJ1-5; tentative D call: TRBD1 (6 bases). The length of the CDR3 is 13 residues. The germline V gene has CDR1 SQVTM and CDR2 ANQGSEA. Trimming removed 6 bases at V and 4 bases at J, with 13 bases between. CDR3 nucleotides: TGCAGCGTCGCAGGGACACAGAATCAGCCCCAGCATTTT. This sequence encodes CSVAGTQNQPQHF.

For this clone: Other DNA sequences in the sample encode the same CDR3. This chain links TRBV30 with TRBJ1-1; D is undetermined. Trimming took 1 base from V and 3 from J, leaving 6 bases between them. This CDR3 contains 12 residues. Germline CDR1 and CDR2: GTSNPN and SVGIG (reference sequence). The DNA for the CDR3 is TGTGCCTGGAGTGATCGGGACACTGAAGCTTTCTTT. Its translation is CAWSDRDTEAFF.

This chain links TRBV9 with TRBJ1-1, with 8 bases that match TRBD1. Germline trimming cut 0 bases from V and 0 bases from J; bases unmatched to any gene: 4. The CDR3 is made up of 16 amino acids. CDR1 and CDR2 from the germline V gene are SGDLS and YYNGEE. The CDR3 bases are TGTGCCAGCAGCGTAGTTGCCAGGGGGCTGAACACTGAAGCTTTCTTT. This sequence encodes CASSVVARGLNTEAFF.